The rows below give T cell receptor beta chains drawn from one sample of a study of blood T cell repertoires in COVID-19. Data came from immunoSEQ multiplex PCR; TCRdb stores just in-frame clones and leaves some out. The table records about 39,000 clones, around 96% of them present only once. The sample consisted of peripheral blood. The receptors here all came from a human donor with active COVID-19. The donor label of this sample is uncertain. CDR3s include the opening cysteine and the closing phenylalanine or tryptophan. Fields, in order: clone size, D gene, J gene, V gene, CDR3 DNA, CDR3 protein. The D gene is left open where the match is weak. A row's size may be missing; if present it is once, few, many or a size class.

NA,TRBD1,TRBJ1-5,TRBV4-2,TGTGCCAGCAGCCAACCCACCCGATTCGACAGGGAGCGCAATCAGCCCCAGCATTTT,CASSQPTRFDRERNQPQHF
NA,NA,TRBJ2-7,TRBV19,TGTGCCAGTAGTATAGGATTTGCAGGAGGCTACGAGCAGTACTTC,CASSIGFAGGYEQYF
NA,NA,TRBJ1-1,TRBV6-5,TGTGCCAGCAGCCCGGGAATGAACACTGAAGCTTTCTTT,CASSPGMNTEAFF
NA,TRBD1,TRBJ1-2,TRBV18,TGTGCCAGCCGTGGGACAGGGGATGGCTACACCTTC,CASRGTGDGYTF
NA,TRBD1,TRBJ2-5,TRBV6-2/TRBV6-3,TGTGCCAGCAGTCAGAAGGACAGGAACCAAGAGACCCAGTACTTC,CASSQKDRNQETQYF
NA,TRBD2,TRBJ2-7,TRBV14,TGTGCCAGCAGCCCTCGGACTAGCGGCTCCTACGAGCAGTACTTC,CASSPRTSGSYEQYF
once,NA,TRBJ2-1,TRBV5-6,TGTGCCAGCAGCTTGAGGTCCGGCAGGGACTACAATGAGCAGTTCTTC,CASSLRSGRDYNEQFF
NA,TRBD1,TRBJ2-7,TRBV10-3,TGTGCCATCAGTGGGACAGGGGCCGAGCAGTACTTC,CAISGTGAEQYF
NA,TRBD1,TRBJ1-4,TRBV28,TGTGCCAGCAGTACCCGGACAGGGGGCTCTGAAAAACTGTTTTTT,CASSTRTGGSEKLFF
NA,TRBD1,TRBJ2-2,TRBV12-3/TRBV12-4,TGTGCCATCGACAGGGGGAACACCGGGGAGCTGTTTTTT,CAIDRGNTGELFF
few,NA,TRBJ2-1,TRBV3-1/TRBV3-2,TGTGCCAGCAGCCAAGGTTCAGAACAGAGTGAGCAGTTCTTC,CASSQGSEQSEQFF
NA,NA,TRBJ1-2,TRBV20-1,TGCAGTGCTAGAGACAGATATGGCTACACCTTC,CSARDRYGYTF
NA,NA,TRBJ2-7,TRBV19,TGTGCCACCTCACAGGCGTTTGCCTACGAGCAGTACTTC,CATSQAFAYEQYF
NA,TRBD1,TRBJ2-7,TRBV10-3,TGTGCCATCAGTGAGTCGAGCGGCCAGGGGGCGGGACGGCTCTACGAGCAGTACTTC,CAISESSGQGAGRLYEQYF
NA,TRBD2,TRBJ2-3,TRBV7-9,TGTGCCACTTCCCGGGAGGGGAGCACAGATACGCAGTATTTT,CATSREGSTDTQYF
NA,NA,TRBJ1-2,TRBV7-2,TGTGCCAGCAGCTTAGCGGGGCCAAACTATGGCTACACCTTC,CASSLAGPNYGYTF
NA,NA,TRBJ2-5,TRBV3-1/TRBV3-2,TGTGCCAGCAGCCAAGATGTCACAGATGATCAAGAGACCCAGTACTTC,CASSQDVTDDQETQYF
NA,NA,TRBJ1-1,TRBV7-2,TGTGCCAGCAGCTTCCGCGCCTTGAACACTGAAGCTTTCTTT,CASSFRALNTEAFF
once,NA,TRBJ1-4,TRBV5-5,TGTGCCAGCAGCTTTGGAGGAAGTGGTGAAAAACTGTTTTTT,CASSFGGSGEKLFF
NA,NA,TRBJ1-2,TRBV6-5,TGTGCCAGCAGCTTCGACAGGAACTATGGCTACACCTTC,CASSFDRNYGYTF
NA,NA,TRBJ1-2,TRBV27,TGTGCCAGCAGTTTAACAGGAACTACTAACTATGGCTACACCTTC,CASSLTGTTNYGYTF
NA,TRBD2,TRBJ2-7,TRBV29-1,TGCAGCGTTGATTTGGCGGGAGGCCTCTCCTACGAGCAGTACTTC,CSVDLAGGLSYEQYF
once,NA,TRBJ2-5,TRBV15,TGTGCCACCAGCAGATTTGGACAGGACGCGGGGGAGACCCAGTACTTC,CATSRFGQDAGETQYF
NA,NA,TRBJ2-7,TRBV7-2,TGTGCCAGCACCGACCGGGGGGCAGGTCCCTACGAGCAGTACTTC,CASTDRGAGPYEQYF
NA,NA,TRBJ2-3,TRBV29-1,TGCAGCGCCCGGGGAGGTAGCCGAAGGAGAGATACGCAGTATTTT,CSARGGSRRRDTQYF
NA,NA,TRBJ2-2,TRBV9,TGTGCCAGCAGCGTTCGGGGGACGAACACCGGGGAGCTGTTTTTT,CASSVRGTNTGELFF
NA,NA,TRBJ2-5,TRBV28,TGTGCCAGCAGTTTTTGGGGGAGGCAAGAGACCCAGTACTTC,CASSFWGRQETQYF
NA,NA,TRBJ1-5,TRBV5-6,TGTGCCAGCAGCTTGGAAAGAGGGCTCCAGCCCCAGCATTTT,CASSLERGLQPQHF
NA,NA,TRBJ1-5,TRBV10-1,TGCGCCAGCAGCCACACAGCTAGCCATAGCAATCAGCCCCAGCATTTT,CASSHTASHSNQPQHF
NA,NA,TRBJ2-3,TRBV2,TGTGCCAGCAGCTATACAAGGGGCGCACCAGATACGCAGTATTTT,CASSYTRGAPDTQYF